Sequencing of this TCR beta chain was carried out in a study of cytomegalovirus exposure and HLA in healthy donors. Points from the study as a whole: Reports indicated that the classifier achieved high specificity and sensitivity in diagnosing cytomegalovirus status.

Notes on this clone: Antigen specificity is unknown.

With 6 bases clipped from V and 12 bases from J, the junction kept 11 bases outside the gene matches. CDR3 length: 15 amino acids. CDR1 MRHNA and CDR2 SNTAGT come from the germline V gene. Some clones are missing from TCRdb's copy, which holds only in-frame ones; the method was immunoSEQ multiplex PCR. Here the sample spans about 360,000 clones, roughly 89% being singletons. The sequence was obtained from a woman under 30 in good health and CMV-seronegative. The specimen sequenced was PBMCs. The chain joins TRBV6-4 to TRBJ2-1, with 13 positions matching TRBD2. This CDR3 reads CASRELAGGSARQFF. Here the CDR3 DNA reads TGTGCCAGCAGGGAACTAGCGGGGGGGTCCGCACGGCAGTTCTTC.